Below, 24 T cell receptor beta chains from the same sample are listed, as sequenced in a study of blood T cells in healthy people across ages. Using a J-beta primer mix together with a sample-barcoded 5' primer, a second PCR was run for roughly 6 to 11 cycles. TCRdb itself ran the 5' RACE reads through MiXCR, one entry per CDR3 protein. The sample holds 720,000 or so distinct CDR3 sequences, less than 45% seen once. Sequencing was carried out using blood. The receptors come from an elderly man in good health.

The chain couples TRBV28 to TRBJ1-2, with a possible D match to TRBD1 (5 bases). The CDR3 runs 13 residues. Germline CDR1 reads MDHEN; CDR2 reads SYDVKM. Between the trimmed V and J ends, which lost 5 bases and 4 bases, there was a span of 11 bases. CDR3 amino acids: CASSEQDSYGYTF. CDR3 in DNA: TGTGCCAGCAGTGAACAGGATAGCTATGGCTACACCTTC.

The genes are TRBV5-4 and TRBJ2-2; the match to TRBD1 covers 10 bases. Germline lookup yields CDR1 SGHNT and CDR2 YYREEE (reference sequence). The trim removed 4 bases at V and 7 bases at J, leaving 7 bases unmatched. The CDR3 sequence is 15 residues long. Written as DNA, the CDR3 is TGTGCCAGCAGCGTGACAGGGGGCGCCGGCGGGGAGCTGTTTTTT. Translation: CASSVTGGAGGELFF.

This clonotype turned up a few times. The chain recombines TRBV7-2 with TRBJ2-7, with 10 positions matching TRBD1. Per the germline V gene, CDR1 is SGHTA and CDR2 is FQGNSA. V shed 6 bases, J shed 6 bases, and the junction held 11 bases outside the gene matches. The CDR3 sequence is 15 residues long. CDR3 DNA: TGTGCCAGCAGTCCGACCGGGACAGGGGCATCCGAGCAGTACTTC. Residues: CASSPTGTGASEQYF.

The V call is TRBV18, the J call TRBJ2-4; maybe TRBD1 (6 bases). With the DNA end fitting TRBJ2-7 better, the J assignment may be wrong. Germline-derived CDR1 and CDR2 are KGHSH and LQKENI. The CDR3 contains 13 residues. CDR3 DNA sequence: TGTGCCAGCTCACAGGGGGTTGCCTACGAGCAGTACTTC. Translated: CASSQGVAYEQYF.

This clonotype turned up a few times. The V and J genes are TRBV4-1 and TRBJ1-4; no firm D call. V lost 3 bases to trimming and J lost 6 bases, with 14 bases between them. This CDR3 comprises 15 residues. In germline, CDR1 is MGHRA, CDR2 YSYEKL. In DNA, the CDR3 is TGCGCCAGCAGCCAGTCCGGGAAGAGTCATGAAAAACTGTTTTTT. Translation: CASSQSGKSHEKLFF.

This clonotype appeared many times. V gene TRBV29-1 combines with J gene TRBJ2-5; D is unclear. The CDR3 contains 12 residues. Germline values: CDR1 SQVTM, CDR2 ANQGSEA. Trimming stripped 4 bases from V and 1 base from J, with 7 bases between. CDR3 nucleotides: TGCAGCGTTGGGCCTACCCAAGAGACCCAGTACTTC. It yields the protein CSVGPTQETQYF. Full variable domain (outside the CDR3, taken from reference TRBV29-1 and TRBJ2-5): SAVISQKPSRDICQRGTSLTIQCQVDSQVTMMFWYRQQPGQSLTLIATANQGSEATYESGFVIDKFPISRPNLTFSTLTVSNMSPEDSSIYLCSVGPTQETQYFGPGTRLLVL.

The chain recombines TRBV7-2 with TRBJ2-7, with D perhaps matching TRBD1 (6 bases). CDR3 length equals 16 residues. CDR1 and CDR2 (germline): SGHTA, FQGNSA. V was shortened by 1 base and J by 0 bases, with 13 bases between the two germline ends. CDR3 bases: TGTGCCAGCAGCTTAGGGTCGGACAGTAGCTCCTACGAGCAGTACTTC. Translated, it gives CASSLGSDSSSYEQYF.

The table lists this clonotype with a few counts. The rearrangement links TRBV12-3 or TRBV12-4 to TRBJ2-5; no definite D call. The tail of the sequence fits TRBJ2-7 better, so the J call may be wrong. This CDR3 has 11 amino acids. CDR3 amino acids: CASSYADEQYF. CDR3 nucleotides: TGTGCCAGCAGTTACGCCGACGAGCAGTACTTC.

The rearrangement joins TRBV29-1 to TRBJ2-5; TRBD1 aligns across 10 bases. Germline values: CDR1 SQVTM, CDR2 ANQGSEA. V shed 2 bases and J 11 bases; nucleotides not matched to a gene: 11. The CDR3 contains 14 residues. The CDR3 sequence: CSVEIGQGVYEQYF. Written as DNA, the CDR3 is TGCAGCGTTGAAATAGGACAGGGGGTCTATGAGCAGTACTTC.

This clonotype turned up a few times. This CDR3 reads CASTRNRGGETQYF. CDR3 bases: TGTGCCAGCACCAGAAACAGGGGAGGAGAGACCCAGTACTTC. V gene TRBV12-3 or TRBV12-4 combines with J gene TRBJ2-5; TRBD1 is a possible D gene (7 bases). The CDR3 is 14 residues long. V gave up 7 bases and J gave up 4 bases, with 16 bases separating them.

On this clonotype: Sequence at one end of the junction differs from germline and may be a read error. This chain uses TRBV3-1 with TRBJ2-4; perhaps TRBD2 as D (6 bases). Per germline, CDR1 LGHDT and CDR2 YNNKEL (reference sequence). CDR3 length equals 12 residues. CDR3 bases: TGTGCCAGCAGCCCGGGGGTAAACATTCGGTACTTC. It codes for CASSPGVNIRYF.

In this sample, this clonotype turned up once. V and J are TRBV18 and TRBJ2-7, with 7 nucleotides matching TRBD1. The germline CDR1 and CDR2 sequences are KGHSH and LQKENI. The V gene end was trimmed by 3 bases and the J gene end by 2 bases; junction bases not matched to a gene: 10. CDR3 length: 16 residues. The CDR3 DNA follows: TGTGCCAGCTCACCGCGTAGAAACAGGGGAACCTACGAGCAGTACTTC. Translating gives CASSPRRNRGTYEQYF.

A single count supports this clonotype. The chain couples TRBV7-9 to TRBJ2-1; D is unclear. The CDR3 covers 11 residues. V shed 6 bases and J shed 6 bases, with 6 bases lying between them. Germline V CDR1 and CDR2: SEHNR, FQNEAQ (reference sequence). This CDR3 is CASRSVNEQFF. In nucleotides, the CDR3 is TGTGCCAGCAGATCAGTCAATGAGCAGTTCTTC. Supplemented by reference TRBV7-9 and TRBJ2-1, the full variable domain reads DTGVSQNPRHKITKRGQNVTFRCDPISEHNRLYWYRQTLGQGPEFLTYFQNEAQLEKSRLLSDRFSAERPKGSFSTLEIQRTEQGDSAMYLCASRSVNEQFFGPGTRLTVL.

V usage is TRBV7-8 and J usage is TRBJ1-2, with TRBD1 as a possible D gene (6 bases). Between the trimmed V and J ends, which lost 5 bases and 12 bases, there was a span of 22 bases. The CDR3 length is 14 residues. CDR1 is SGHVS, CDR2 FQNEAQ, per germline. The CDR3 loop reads CASSLGTRVALDTF. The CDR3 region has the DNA TGTGCCAGCAGCCTCGGGACAAGGGTTGCTTTAGACACCTTC.

CDR3 nucleotide sequence: TGTGCCAGCAGCCGAGAAGTCGGTGGCTACACCTTC. Residues: CASSREVGGYTF. The gene calls are TRBV11-2 and TRBJ1-2; D uncertain. Per the germline V gene, CDR1 is SGHAT and CDR2 is FQNNGV. The V end was cut by 5 bases, the J end by 7 bases, with 11 bases between. CDR3 size: 12 residues.

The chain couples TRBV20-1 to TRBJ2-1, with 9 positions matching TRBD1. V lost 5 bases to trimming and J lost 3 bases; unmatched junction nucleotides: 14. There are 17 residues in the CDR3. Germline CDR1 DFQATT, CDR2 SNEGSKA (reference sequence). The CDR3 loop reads CSAGTGLTRANYNEQFF. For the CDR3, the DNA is TGCAGTGCTGGGACAGGGTTGACAAGGGCCAACTACAATGAGCAGTTCTTC.

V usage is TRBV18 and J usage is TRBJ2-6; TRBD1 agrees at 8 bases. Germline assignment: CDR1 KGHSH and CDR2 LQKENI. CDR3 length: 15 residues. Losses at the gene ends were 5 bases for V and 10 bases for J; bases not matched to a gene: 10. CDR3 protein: CASSVDRGSVNVLTF. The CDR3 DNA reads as TGTGCCAGCTCAGTCGACAGGGGTAGTGTTAACGTCCTGACTTTC.

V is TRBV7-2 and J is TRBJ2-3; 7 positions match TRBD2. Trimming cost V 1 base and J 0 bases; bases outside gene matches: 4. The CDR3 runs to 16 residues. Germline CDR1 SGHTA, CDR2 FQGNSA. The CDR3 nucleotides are TGTGCCAGCAGCTTAGATCGTAGCGGGAGCACAGATACGCAGTATTTT. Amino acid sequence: CASSLDRSGSTDTQYF.

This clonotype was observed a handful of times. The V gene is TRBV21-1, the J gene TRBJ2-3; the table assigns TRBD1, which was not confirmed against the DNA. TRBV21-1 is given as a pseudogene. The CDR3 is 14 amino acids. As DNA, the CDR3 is TGTGCCAGCAGCGTATCAGGGGTCAGAGATACGCAGTATTTT. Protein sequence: CASSVSGVRDTQYF.

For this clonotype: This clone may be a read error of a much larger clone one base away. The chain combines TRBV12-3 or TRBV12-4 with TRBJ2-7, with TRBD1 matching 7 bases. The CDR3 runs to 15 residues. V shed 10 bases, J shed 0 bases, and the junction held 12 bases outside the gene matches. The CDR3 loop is CANTADRDGSYEQYF. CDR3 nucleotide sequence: TGTGCCAACACCGCTGACAGGGATGGCTCCTACGAGCAGTACTTC.

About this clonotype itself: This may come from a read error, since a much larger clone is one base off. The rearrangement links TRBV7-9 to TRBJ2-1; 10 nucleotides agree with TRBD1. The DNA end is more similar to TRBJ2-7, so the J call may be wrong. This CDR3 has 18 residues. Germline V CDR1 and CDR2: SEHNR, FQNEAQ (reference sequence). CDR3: CASSFGQGGQSSYNEQYF. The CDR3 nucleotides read TGTGCCAGCAGCTTCGGACAGGGGGGACAGAGCTCCTACAATGAGCAGTACTTC.

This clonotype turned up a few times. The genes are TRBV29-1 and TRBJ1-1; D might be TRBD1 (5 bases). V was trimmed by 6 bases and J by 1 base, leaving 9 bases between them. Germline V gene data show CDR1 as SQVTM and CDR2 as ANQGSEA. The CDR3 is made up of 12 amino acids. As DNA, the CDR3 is TGCAGCGTAAGCAGGGCGAACACTGAAGCTTTCTTT. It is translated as CSVSRANTEAFF.

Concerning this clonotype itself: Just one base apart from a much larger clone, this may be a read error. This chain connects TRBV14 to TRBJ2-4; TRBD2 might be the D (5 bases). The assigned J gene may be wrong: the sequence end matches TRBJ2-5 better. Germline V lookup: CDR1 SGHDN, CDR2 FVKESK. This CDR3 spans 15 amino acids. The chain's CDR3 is CSSSQDRTLQETQYF. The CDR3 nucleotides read TGTTCCAGCAGCCAAGATCGGACTCTTCAAGAGACCCAGTACTTC.

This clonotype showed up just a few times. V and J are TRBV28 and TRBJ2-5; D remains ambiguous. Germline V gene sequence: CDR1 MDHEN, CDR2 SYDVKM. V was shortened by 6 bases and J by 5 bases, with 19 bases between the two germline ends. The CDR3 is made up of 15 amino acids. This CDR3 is CASSPQDGSGETQYF. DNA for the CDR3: TGTGCCAGCAGCCCCCAAGACGGAAGTGGGGAGACCCAGTACTTC.